This is a list of T cell receptor beta chains from one sample in a study of cytomegalovirus exposure and HLA in healthy donors. Clones were sequenced by immunoSEQ multiplex PCR, and TCRdb holds only the in-frame ones, with some missing. Recorded for this sample: about 96,000 clones. The sequencing input was PBMCs. Every receptor here comes from a woman between 25 and 40 years old in good health and CMV-seronegative. CDR3s include the opening cysteine and the closing phenylalanine or tryptophan. The D gene is left open where the match is weak.

D gene,J gene,V gene,CDR3 DNA,CDR3 protein
TRBD2,TRBJ2-7,TRBV28,TGTGCCAGCAGGGCGAGGGCGGGGGGGACCTACGAGCAGTACTTC,CASRARAGGTYEQYF
-,TRBJ2-4,TRBV7-8,TGTGCCAGCAGCTTAGCGAGGTTTCAAGCCAAAAACATTCAGTACTTC,CASSLARFQAKNIQYF
TRBD2,TRBJ2-7,TRBV5-1,TGCGCCAGCAGCAGGACTAGCGGGATTTCCTACGAGCAGTACTTC,CASSRTSGISYEQYF
-,TRBJ1-5,TRBV2,TGTGCCAGCACGGATTTGGTGGAGGGCAATCAGCCCCAGCATTTT,CASTDLVEGNQPQHF
TRBD2,TRBJ2-3,TRBV10-3,TGTGCCTCCGGCCTAGGACTAGCGGGCCCTACTAGCACAGATACGCAGTATTTT,CASGLGLAGPTSTDTQYF
TRBD2,TRBJ2-5,TRBV5-6,TGTGCCAGCAGCTTTGGTAGGTTAGCGGGAATGAGAGAGACCCAGTACTTC,CASSFGRLAGMRETQYF
-,TRBJ2-7,TRBV5-1,TGCGCCAGCCGATCGACAGGTTCCTACGAGCAGTACTTC,CASRSTGSYEQYF
TRBD2,TRBJ2-1,TRBV11-2,TGTGCCAGCAGCTTCAGACTAGCCCTGTACAATGAGCAGTTCTTC,CASSFRLALYNEQFF
TRBD2,TRBJ2-7,TRBV4-2,TGTGCCAGCAGCCAAGATGGAAGGCTAGCGGGTTCCTACGAGCAGTACTTC,CASSQDGRLAGSYEQYF
TRBD2,TRBJ2-7,TRBV2,TGTGCCAGCAGGTGGACTAGCGCCTACGAGCAGTACTTC,CASRWTSAYEQYF
-,TRBJ2-7,TRBV5-6,TGTGCCAGCAGTTTCGAGGGAGGCCGGCCCGAGCAGTACTTC,CASSFEGGRPEQYF
TRBD2,TRBJ2-3,TRBV7-9,TGTGCCAGCACCCTGGGGGCGGGGGGCAGCACAGATACGCAGTATTTT,CASTLGAGGSTDTQYF
TRBD1,TRBJ2-2,TRBV19,TGTGCCAGTAGAACACAGGGGGCAGGCGGGGAGCTGTTTTTT,CASRTQGAGGELFF
-,TRBJ2-1,TRBV5-4,TGTGCCAGCAGCACCTCGGACGGGGGCTACAATGAGCAGTTCTTC,CASSTSDGGYNEQFF
-,TRBJ2-2,TRBV21-1,TGTGCCAGCAGCAATGGCCCAACCGCCCCCGGGGAGCTGTTTTTT,CASSNGPTAPGELFF
TRBD2,TRBJ2-5,TRBV7-2,TGTGCCAGCAGCGCCCCTTTAGCGGGAGTGGAGACCCAGTACTTC,CASSAPLAGVETQYF
-,TRBJ1-6,TRBV6-1,TGTGCCAGCAGTGATTCTTTTTATAATTCACCCCTCCACTTT,CASSDSFYNSPLHF
-,TRBJ1-5,TRBV28,TGTGCCAGCAGTGGCACTAGAAATCAGCCCCAGCATTTT,CASSGTRNQPQHF
-,TRBJ2-7,TRBV27,TGTGCCAGCAGTCCTCGGGCAGGGCCCTACGAGCAGTACTTC,CASSPRAGPYEQYF
TRBD2,TRBJ2-1,TRBV19,TGTGCCAGTGGACTAGCGGGAGGGCCATGGGAGCAGTTCTTC,CASGLAGGPWEQFF
-,TRBJ2-2,TRBV2,TGTGCCAGCAGTGCGCTCCCCGGTGGCACCGGGGAGCTGTTTTTT,CASSALPGGTGELFF
TRBD1,TRBJ1-1,TRBV5-4,TGTGCCAGCAGTCCTCCCCCGGGACAGGGGGCGGTTGAAGCTTTCTTT,CASSPPPGQGAVEAFF
TRBD1,TRBJ1-2,TRBV6-1,TGTGCCAGTTCAGGACAGGGGTATGGCTACACCTTC,CASSGQGYGYTF
-,TRBJ1-6,TRBV7-9,TGTGCCAGCAGCTTACCTGGAGCAGGGAATTCACCCCTCCACTTT,CASSLPGAGNSPLHF
-,TRBJ1-1,TRBV4-1,TGCGCCAGCAGCCCCTGGAGCGGGAACACTGAAGCTTTCTTT,CASSPWSGNTEAFF
-,TRBJ2-1,TRBV28,TGTGCCAGCAGCGAGGGACTGAGCTACAATGAGCAGTTCTTC,CASSEGLSYNEQFF
-,TRBJ1-1,TRBV4-1,TGCGCCAGCAGCCAAGGGGTTGGCAGGTCCTTCCACACTGAAGCTTTCTTT,CASSQGVGRSFHTEAFF
TRBD1,TRBJ2-3,TRBV11-3,TGTGCCAGCAGCTTAAGGAGCGAGGGGGCCACAGATACGCAGTATTTT,CASSLRSEGATDTQYF
-,TRBJ1-5,TRBV2,TGTGCCAGCAGTTCACTCCTGGGGGGAGACCAGCATTTT,CASSSLLGGDQHF
-,TRBJ1-2,TRBV27,TGTGCCAGCAGTTTTGGGGGGGCGGCGTATAGCTACACCTTC,CASSFGGAAYSYTF
TRBD1,TRBJ1-4,TRBV6-1,TGTGCCAGCAGTGAGGCCACAGGGGCCTTTAATGAAAAACTGTTTTTT,CASSEATGAFNEKLFF
-,TRBJ2-7,TRBV10-1,TGCGCCAGCAGTGATGGGAGTAACGAGCAGTACTTC,CASSDGSNEQYF
TRBD1,TRBJ2-7,TRBV30,TGTGCCAGCCGGGACAGGACCTACGAGCAGTACTTC,CASRDRTYEQYF
-,TRBJ2-5,TRBV5-1,TGCGCCAGCAGCCGCAGGGGTGCCCAAGAGACCCAGTACTTC,CASSRRGAQETQYF
TRBD1,TRBJ1-2,TRBV27,TGTGCCAGCAGGGGACAGGGGCGCGTCTATGGCTACACCTTC,CASRGQGRVYGYTF
-,TRBJ1-5,TRBV5-6,TGTGCCAGCAGCCCCCATCCAGAATTCGATCAGCCCCAGCATTTT,CASSPHPEFDQPQHF
TRBD1,TRBJ2-6,TRBV27,TGTGCCAGCTGCCGTACAGGGGGAGATGGGGCCAACGTCCTGACTTTC,CASCRTGGDGANVLTF
-,TRBJ1-1,TRBV28,TGTGCCAGCAGCCTAGGACGGGAACCCATGAACACTGAAGCTTTCTTT,CASSLGREPMNTEAFF
-,TRBJ1-1,TRBV19,TGTGCCAGTAGTCGGGGAGGGGGAATCGGAACTGAAGCTTTCTTT,CASSRGGGIGTEAFF
-,TRBJ1-5,TRBV9,TGTGCCAGCAGCGTAGTAGGCGGATATAGCAATCAGCCCCAGCATTTT,CASSVVGGYSNQPQHF
-,TRBJ1-4,TRBV5-1,TGCGCCAGCAGCTCGGGTAGGATGGGAACTAATGAAAAACTGTTTTTT,CASSSGRMGTNEKLFF
TRBD2,TRBJ2-1,TRBV4-1,TGCGCCAGCAGCCAAGATCGAGGCGGGGGGGTCGTAAGCTCCTACAATGAGCAGTTCTTC,CASSQDRGGGVVSSYNEQFF
-,TRBJ2-5,TRBV29-1,TGCAGCGTTGGGGCCTACCAAGAGACCCAGTACTTC,CSVGAYQETQYF
-,TRBJ1-2,TRBV4-1,TGCGCCAGCAGCCATCCAGGGACTTATGGCTACACCTTC,CASSHPGTYGYTF
TRBD2,TRBJ2-3,TRBV7-9,TGTGCCAGCAGCTTAACTTCAGAGCGGGGGCCAGATACGCAGTATTTT,CASSLTSERGPDTQYF
-,TRBJ2-1,TRBV5-1,TGCGCCAGCAGCACGAAGCCAGGGTCCCAAGAGCAGTTCTTC,CASSTKPGSQEQFF
TRBD2,TRBJ2-7,TRBV9,TGTGCCAGCAGCGACGGAGCGGGAGGGGACGAGCAGTACTTC,CASSDGAGGDEQYF
-,TRBJ2-5,TRBV6-1,TGTGCCAGCAGGGACATCCAAGAGACCCAGTACTTC,CASRDIQETQYF
TRBD1,TRBJ1-4,TRBV9,TGTGCCAGCAGCGTTGACGGACAGGGGTATGAAAAACTGTTTTTT,CASSVDGQGYEKLFF